This T cell receptor beta chain appears in the sequencing data of a study of T cell repertoires in cytomegalovirus infection. Study background: It was recently identified HLA-C-restricted and well-studied HLA-B-restricted CMV epitopes that the study used. An indication of both CMV infection and matching HLA type came from public TCR beta signatures. General study findings and limits: Predominance within the ex vivo response was attributable to HLA-C-restricted CMV-specific TCR beta clonotypes. The cumulative frequency of public TCR beta families distinguished individuals who carried CMV together with the relevant HLA.

TCRdb re-called the reads through MiXCR, storing one row per CDR3 protein. Of 700,000 to 850,000 distinct CDR3 sequences listed, about 33% are singletons. In the case of this clonotype: Its target is not known.

The CDR3 runs to 16 residues. Germline-derived CDR1 and CDR2 are MNHNY and SVGAGI (reference sequence). The V end lost 10 bases, the J end lost 0 bases, and 19 bases lay between the germline ends. J is TRBJ2-1 and V is TRBV6-6; D unresolved. The sequencing here drew on cultured CD8+ T cells from PBMCs, taken from culture after CMV antigen stimulation. The TCR was taken from a human donor in good health (CMV status not recorded). Some clones in this sample may be carry-over from other donors' samples. CDR3 bases: TGTGCCACGGCGCTGAATGACGCGAGCTCCTACAATGAGCAGTTCTTC. Translation gives CATALNDASSYNEQFF.